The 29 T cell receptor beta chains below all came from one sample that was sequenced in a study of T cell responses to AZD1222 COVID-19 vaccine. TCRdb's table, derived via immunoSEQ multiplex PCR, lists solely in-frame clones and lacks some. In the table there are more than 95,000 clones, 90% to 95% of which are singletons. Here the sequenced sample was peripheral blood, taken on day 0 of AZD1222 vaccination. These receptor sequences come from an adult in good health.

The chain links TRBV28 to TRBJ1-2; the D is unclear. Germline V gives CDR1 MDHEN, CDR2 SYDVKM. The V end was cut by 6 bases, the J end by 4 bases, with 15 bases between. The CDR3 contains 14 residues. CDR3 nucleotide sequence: TGTGCCAGCAGCCCTATAGAAACCTTCTATGGCTACACCTTC. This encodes CASSPIETFYGYTF.

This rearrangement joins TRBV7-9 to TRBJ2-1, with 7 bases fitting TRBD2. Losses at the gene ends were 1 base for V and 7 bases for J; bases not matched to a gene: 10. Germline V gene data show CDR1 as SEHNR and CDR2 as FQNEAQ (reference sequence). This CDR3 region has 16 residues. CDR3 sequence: CASSLEWEGPGNEQFF. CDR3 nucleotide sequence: TGTGCCAGCAGCTTAGAGTGGGAGGGCCCCGGTAATGAGCAGTTCTTC.

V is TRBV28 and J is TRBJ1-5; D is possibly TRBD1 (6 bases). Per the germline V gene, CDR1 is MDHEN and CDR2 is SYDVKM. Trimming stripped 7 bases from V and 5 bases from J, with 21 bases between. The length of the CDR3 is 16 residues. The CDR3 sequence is CASTPTLGARDQPQHF. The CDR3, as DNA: TGTGCCAGCACCCCTACCTTGGGGGCGCGCGATCAGCCCCAGCATTTT.

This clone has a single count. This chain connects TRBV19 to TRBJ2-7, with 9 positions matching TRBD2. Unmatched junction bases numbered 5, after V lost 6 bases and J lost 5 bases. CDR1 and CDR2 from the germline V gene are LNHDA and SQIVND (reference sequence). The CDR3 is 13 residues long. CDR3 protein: CASRPGLAHEQYF. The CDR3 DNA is TGTGCCAGTAGGCCGGGACTAGCTCACGAGCAGTACTTC.

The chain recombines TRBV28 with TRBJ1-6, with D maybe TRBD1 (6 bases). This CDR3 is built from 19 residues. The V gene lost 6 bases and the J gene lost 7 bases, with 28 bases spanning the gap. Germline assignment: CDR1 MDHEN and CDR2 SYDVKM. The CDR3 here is CASSQAGTYRGGRNSPLHF. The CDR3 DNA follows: TGTGCCAGCAGCCAGGCCGGGACTTACCGAGGGGGGAGGAATTCACCCCTCCACTTT. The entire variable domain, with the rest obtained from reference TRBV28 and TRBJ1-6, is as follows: DVKVTQSSRYLVKRTGEKVFLECVQDMDHENMFWYRQDPGLGLRLIYFSYDVKMKEKGDIPEGYSVSREKKERFSLILESASTNQTSMYLCASSQAGTYRGGRNSPLHFGNGTRLTVT.

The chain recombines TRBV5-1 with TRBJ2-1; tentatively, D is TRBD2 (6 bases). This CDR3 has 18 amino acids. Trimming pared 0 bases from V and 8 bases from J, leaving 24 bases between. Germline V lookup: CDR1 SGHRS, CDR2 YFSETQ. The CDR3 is CASSLAWSREPSADEQFF. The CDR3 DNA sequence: TGCGCCAGCAGCTTGGCTTGGTCACGGGAGCCCTCGGCAGATGAGCAGTTCTTC.

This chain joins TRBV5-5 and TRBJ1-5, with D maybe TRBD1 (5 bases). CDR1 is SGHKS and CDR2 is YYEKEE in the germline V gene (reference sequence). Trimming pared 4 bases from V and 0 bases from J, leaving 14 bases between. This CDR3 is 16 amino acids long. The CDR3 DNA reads TGTGCCAGCAGCCCAGGGACCGCTTATAGCAATCAGCCCCAGCATTTT. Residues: CASSPGTAYSNQPQHF. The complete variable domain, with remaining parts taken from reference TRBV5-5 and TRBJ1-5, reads DAGVTQSPTHLIKTRGQQVTLRCSPISGHKSVSWYQQVLGQGPQFIFQYYEKEERGRGNFPDRFSARQFPNYSSELNVNALLLGDSALYLCASSPGTAYSNQPQHFGDGTRLSIL.

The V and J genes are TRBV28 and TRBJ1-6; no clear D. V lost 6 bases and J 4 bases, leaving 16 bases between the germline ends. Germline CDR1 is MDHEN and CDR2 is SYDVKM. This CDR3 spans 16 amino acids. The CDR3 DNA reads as TGTGCCAGCAGCTATGATACCGGGTCGTATAATTCACCCCTCCACTTT. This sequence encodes CASSYDTGSYNSPLHF.

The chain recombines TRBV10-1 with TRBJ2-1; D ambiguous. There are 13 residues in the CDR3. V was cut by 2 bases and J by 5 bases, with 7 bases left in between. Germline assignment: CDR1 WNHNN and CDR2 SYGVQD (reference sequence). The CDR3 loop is CASSEILNNEQFF. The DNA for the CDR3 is TGCGCCAGCAGTGAGATCCTGAACAATGAGCAGTTCTTC.

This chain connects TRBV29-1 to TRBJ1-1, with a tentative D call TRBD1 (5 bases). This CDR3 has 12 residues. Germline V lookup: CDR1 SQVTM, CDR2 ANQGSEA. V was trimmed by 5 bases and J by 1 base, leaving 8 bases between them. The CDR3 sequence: CSVRQPNTEAFF. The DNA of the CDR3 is TGCAGCGTTAGACAGCCGAACACTGAAGCTTTCTTT.

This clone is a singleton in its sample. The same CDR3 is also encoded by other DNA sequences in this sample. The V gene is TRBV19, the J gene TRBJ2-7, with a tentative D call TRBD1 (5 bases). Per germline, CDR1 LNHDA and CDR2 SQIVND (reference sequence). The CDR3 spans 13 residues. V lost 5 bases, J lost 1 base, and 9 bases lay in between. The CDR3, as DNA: TGTGCCAGTAGTGACAGTGGATCCTACGAGCAGTACTTC. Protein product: CASSDSGSYEQYF.

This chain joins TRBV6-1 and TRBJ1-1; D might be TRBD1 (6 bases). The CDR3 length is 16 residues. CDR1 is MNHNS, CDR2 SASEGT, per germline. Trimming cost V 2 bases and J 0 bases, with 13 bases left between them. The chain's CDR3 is CASSEKQGLLNTEAFF. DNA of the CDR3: TGTGCCAGCAGTGAAAAACAGGGCCTATTGAACACTGAAGCTTTCTTT.

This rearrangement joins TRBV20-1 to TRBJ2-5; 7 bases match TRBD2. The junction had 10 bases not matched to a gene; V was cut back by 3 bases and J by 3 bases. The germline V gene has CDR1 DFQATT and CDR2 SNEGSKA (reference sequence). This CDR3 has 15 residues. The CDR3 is CSASRGGSGEETQYF. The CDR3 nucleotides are TGCAGTGCTAGTCGGGGCGGGAGTGGGGAAGAGACCCAGTACTTC.

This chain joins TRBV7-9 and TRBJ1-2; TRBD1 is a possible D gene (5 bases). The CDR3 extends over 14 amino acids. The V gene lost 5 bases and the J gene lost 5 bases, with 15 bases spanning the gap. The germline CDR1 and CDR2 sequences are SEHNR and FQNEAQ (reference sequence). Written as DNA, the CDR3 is TGTGCCAGCAGCCACCGACAGCCTAGGTATGGCTACACCTTC. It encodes CASSHRQPRYGYTF.

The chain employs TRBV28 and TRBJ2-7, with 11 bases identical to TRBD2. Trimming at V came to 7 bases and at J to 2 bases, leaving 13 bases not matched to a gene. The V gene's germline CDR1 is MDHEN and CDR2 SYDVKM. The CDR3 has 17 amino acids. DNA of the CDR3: TGTGCCAGCATGGTGCTAGCGGGAGGACCCGAGACCTACGAGCAGTACTTC. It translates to CASMVLAGGPETYEQYF.

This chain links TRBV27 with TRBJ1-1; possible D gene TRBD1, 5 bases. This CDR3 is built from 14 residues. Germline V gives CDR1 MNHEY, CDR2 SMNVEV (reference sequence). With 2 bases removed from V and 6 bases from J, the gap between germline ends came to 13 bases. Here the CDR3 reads CASSLMPGLAEAFF. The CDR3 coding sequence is TGTGCCAGCAGTTTAATGCCAGGGTTGGCTGAAGCTTTCTTT.

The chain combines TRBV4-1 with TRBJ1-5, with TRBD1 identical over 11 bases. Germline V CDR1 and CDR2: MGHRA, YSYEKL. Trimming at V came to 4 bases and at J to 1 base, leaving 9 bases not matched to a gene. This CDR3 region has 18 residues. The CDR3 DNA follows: TGCGCCAGCAGCCCCCGTTGGACAGGGGGCTGGAGCAATCAGCCCCAGCATTTT. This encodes CASSPRWTGGWSNQPQHF.

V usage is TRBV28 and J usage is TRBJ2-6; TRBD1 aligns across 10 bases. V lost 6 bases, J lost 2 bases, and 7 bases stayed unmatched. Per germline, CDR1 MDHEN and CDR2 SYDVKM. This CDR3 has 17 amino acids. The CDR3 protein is CASRLTGGNAGANVLTF. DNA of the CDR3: TGTGCCAGCAGACTGACAGGGGGCAACGCTGGGGCCAACGTCCTGACTTTC.

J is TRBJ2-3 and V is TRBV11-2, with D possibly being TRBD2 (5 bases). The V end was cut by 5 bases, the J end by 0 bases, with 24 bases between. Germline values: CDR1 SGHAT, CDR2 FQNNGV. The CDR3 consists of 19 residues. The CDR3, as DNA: TGTGCCAGCAGCCGGACCACTAGAGGTGGCTACACTAGCACAGATACGCAGTATTTT. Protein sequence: CASSRTTRGGYTSTDTQYF.

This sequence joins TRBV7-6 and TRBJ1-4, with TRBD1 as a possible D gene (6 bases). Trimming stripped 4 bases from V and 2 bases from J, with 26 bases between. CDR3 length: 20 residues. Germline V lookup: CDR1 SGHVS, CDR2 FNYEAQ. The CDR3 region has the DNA TGTGCCAGCAGCTCAAACGACCGACCGGACATAGGGGGGACTAATGAAAAACTGTTTTTT. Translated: CASSSNDRPDIGGTNEKLFF.

The DNA for the CDR3 is TGTGCCAGCAGTGTCTCAAGGGTCGCCGGGGAGCTGTTTTTT. Translated: CASSVSRVAGELFF. The chain has TRBV2 and TRBJ2-2; no firm D call. V was trimmed by 4 bases and J by 6 bases, leaving 12 bases between them. The CDR3 runs to 14 residues. The germline gives CDR1 SNHLY, CDR2 FYNNEI. The complete variable domain, with remaining parts taken from reference TRBV2 and TRBJ2-2, reads EPEVTQTPSHQVTQMGQEVILRCVPISNHLYFYWYRQILGQKVEFLVSFYNNEISEKSEIFDDQFSVERPDGSNFTLKIRSTKLEDSAMYFCASSVSRVAGELFFGEGSRLTVL.

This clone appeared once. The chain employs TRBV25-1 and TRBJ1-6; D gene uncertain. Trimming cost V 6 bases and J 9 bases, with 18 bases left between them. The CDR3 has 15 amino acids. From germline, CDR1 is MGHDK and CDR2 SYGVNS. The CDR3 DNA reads TGTGCCAGCAGCCGCGGGGAGCCCCCACTTTCACCCCTCCACTTT. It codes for CASSRGEPPLSPLHF.

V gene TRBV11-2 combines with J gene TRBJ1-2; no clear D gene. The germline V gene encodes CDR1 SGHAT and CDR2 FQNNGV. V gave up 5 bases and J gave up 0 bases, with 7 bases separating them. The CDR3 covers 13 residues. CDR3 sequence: CASSLGPNYGYTF. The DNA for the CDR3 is TGTGCCAGCAGCCTTGGACCTAACTATGGCTACACCTTC.

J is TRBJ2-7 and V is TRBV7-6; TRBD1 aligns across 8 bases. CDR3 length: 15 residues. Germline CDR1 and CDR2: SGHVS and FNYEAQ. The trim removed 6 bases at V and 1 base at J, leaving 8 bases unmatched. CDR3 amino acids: CASSSTGGRSYEQYF. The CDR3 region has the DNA TGTGCCAGCAGTTCCACAGGGGGGAGGTCCTACGAGCAGTACTTC.

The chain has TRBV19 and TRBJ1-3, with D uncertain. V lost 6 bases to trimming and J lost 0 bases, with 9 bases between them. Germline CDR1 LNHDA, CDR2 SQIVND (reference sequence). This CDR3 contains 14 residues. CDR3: CASRDFYSGNTIYF. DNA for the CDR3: TGTGCCAGTAGGGACTTCTACTCTGGAAACACCATATATTTT.

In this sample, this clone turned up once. CDR3 sequence (DNA): TGTGCCAGCAGCCGGCGACAGGGGAACACTGAAGCTTTCTTT. Amino acid sequence: CASSRRQGNTEAFF. This chain joins TRBV27 and TRBJ1-1; 7 nucleotides line up with TRBD1. CDR3 size: 14 residues. Germline CDR1 and CDR2: MNHEY and SMNVEV (reference sequence). Trimming cost V 6 bases and J 1 base; bases outside gene matches: 5.

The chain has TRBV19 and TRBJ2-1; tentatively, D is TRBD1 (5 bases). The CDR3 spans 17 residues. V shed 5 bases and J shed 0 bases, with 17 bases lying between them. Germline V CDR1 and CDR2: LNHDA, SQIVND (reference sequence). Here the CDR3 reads CASSPRQSLSSYNEQFF. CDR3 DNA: TGTGCCAGTAGTCCCCGACAGTCCTTAAGCTCCTACAATGAGCAGTTCTTC.

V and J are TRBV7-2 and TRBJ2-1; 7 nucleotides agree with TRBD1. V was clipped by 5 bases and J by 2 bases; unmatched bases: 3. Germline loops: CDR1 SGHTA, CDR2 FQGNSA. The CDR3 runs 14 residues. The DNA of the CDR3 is TGTGCCAGCAGCCTCGGGACAGCCTACAATGAGCAGTTCTTC. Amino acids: CASSLGTAYNEQFF.

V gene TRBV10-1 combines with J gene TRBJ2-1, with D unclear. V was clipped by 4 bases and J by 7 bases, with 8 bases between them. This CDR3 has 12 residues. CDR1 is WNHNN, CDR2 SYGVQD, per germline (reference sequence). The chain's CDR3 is CASSGSWNEQFF. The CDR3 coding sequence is TGCGCCAGCAGTGGAAGCTGGAATGAGCAGTTCTTC.